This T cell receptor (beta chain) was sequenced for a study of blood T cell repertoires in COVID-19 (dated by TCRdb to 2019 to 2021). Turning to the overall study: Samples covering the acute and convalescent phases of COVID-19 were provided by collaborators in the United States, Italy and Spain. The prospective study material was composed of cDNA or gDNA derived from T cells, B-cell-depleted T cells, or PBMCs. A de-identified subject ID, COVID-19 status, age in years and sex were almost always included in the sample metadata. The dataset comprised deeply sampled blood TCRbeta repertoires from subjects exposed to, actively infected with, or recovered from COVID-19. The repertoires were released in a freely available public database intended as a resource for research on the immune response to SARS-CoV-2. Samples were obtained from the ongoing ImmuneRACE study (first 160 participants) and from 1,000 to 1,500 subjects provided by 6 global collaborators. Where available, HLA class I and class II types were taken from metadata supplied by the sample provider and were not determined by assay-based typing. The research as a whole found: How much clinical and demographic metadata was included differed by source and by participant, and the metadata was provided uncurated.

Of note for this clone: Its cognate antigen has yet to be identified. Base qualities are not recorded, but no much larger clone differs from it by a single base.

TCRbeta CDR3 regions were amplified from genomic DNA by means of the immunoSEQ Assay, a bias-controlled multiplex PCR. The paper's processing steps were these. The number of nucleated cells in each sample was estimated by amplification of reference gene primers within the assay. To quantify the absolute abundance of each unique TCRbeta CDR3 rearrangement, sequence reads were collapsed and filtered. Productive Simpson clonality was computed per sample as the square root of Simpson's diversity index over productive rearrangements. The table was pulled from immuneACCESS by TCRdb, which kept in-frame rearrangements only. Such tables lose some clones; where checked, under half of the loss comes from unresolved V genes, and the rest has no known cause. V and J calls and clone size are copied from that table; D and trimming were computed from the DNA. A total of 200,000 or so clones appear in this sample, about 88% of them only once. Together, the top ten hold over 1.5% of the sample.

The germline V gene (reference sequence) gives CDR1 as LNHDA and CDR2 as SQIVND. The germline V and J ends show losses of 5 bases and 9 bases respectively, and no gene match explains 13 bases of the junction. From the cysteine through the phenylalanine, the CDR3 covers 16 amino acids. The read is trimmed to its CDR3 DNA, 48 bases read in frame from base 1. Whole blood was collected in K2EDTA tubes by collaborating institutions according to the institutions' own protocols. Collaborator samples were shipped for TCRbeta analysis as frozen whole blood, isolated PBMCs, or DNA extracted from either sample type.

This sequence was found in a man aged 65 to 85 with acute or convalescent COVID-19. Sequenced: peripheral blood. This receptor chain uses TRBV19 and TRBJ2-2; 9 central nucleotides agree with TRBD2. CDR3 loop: CASSPQGSGSFRELFF. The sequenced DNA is TGTGCCAGTAGTCCCCAGGGTAGCGGGAGTTTCCGGGAGCTGTTTTTT.